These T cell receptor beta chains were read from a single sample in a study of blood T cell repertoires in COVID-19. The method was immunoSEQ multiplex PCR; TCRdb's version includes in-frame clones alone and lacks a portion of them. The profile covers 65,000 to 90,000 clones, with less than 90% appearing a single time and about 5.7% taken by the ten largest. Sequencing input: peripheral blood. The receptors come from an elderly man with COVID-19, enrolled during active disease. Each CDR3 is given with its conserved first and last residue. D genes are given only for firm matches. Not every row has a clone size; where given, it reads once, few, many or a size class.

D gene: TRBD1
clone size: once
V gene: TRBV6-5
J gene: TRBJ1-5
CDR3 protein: CASSSRTGGSQPQHF
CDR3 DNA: TGTGCCAGCAGTTCCCGGACAGGGGGAAGTCAGCCCCAGCATTTT

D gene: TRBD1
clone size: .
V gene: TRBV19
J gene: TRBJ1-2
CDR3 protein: CASRPGQSNYGYTF
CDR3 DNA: TGTGCCAGTAGGCCGGGACAGAGTAACTATGGCTACACCTTC

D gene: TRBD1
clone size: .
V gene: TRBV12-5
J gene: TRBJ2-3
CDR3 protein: CASGSAWGTGVTDTQYF
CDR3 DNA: TGTGCTAGTGGTTCAGCTTGGGGGACAGGGGTCACAGATACGCAGTATTTT

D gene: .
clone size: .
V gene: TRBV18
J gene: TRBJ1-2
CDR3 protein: CASSRRGTAPIENNYGYTF
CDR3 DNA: TGTGCCAGCTCCCGCCGGGGGACGGCCCCAATTGAAAACAACTATGGCTACACCTTC

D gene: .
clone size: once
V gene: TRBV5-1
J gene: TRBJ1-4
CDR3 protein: CASSPEGPGPREKLFF
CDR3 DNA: TGCGCCAGCAGCCCGGAGGGTCCGGGCCCAAGGGAAAAACTGTTTTTT

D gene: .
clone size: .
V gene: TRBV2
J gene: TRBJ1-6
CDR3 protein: CASSEEAGSYNSPLHF
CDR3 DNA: TGTGCCAGCAGTGAAGAAGCGGGCTCCTATAATTCACCCCTCCACTTT

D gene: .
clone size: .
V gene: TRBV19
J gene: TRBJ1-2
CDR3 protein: CASSRQGGGYTF
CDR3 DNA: TGTGCCAGTAGTAGGCAGGGAGGCGGCTACACCTTC

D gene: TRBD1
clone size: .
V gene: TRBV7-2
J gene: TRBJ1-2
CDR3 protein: CASSAGQSNYGYTF
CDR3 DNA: TGTGCCAGCAGCGCGGGACAGAGCAACTATGGCTACACCTTC

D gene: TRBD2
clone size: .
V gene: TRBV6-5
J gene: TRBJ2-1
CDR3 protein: CASSYSGGGAGNEQFF
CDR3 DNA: TGTGCCAGCAGTTACTCTGGCGGGGGTGCGGGCAATGAGCAGTTCTTC

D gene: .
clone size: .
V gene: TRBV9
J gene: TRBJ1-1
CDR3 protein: CASSRGAGGNTEAFF
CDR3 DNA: TGTGCCAGCAGCAGGGGTGCAGGTGGGAACACTGAAGCTTTCTTT

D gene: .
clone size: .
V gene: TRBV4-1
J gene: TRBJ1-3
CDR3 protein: CASSQEGSSGNTIYF
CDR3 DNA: TGCGCCAGCAGCCAAGAGGGGAGCTCTGGAAACACCATATATTTT

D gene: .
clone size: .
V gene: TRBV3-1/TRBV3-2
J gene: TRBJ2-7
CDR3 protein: CASSSRDLQYEQYF
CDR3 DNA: TGTGCCAGCAGCTCCCGGGACTTACAATACGAGCAGTACTTC

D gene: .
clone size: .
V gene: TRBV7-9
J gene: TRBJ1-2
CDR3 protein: CASSSGTLNYGYTF
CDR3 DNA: TGTGCCAGCAGCTCGGGGACACTAAACTATGGCTACACCTTC

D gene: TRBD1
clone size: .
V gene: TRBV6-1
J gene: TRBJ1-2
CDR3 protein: CASSEGQTRKYGYTF
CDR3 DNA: TGTGCCAGCAGTGAGGGACAGACGAGAAAGTATGGCTACACCTTC

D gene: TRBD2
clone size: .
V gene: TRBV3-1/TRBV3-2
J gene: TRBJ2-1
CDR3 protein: CASSDLAGGHRSYNEQFF
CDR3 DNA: TGTGCCAGCAGCGATCTAGCGGGGGGGCACCGATCCTACAATGAGCAGTTCTTC

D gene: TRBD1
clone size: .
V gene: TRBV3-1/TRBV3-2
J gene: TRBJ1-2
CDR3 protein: CASSLQGDKGYTF
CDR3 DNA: TGTGCCAGCAGCCTACAGGGGGATAAAGGCTACACCTTC

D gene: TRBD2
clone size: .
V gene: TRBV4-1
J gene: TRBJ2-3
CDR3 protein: CASSQGTSGGTDTQYF
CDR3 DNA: TGCGCCAGCAGCCAAGGGACTAGCGGGGGTACAGATACGCAGTATTTT

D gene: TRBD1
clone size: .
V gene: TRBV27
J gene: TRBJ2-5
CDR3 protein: CASRLTGQGGETQYF
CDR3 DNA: TGTGCCAGCAGGCTCACGGGACAGGGGGGGGAGACCCAGTACTTC

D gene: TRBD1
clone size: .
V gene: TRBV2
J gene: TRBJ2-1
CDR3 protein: CASRRGTGKVNEQFF
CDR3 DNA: TGTGCCAGCAGGCGGGGGACAGGGAAAGTTAATGAGCAGTTCTTC

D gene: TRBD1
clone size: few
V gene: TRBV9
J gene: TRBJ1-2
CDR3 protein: CASSVVEGAVGYTF
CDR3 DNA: TGTGCCAGCAGCGTAGTGGAGGGGGCGGTTGGCTACACCTTC

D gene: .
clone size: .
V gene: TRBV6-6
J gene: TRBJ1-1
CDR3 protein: CASGRSEGVAFF
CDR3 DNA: TGTGCCAGCGGCCGATCCGAGGGGGTAGCTTTCTTT

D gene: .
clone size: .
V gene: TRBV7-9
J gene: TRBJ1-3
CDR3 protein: CASSLEGTENTIYF
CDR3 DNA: TGTGCCAGCAGCTTAGAAGGGACTGAAAACACCATATATTTT

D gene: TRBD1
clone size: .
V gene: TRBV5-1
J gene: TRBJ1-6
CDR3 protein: CASSSDRAVNSPLHF
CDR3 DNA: TGCGCCAGCAGCTCGGACAGGGCAGTGAATTCACCCCTCCACTTT

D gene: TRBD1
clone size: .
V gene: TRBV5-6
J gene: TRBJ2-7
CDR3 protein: CASSFDRGLYEQYF
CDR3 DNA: TGTGCCAGCAGCTTTGACAGGGGGCTGTACGAGCAGTACTTC

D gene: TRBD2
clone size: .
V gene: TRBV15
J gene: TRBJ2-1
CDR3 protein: CATRSGGGALGEQFF
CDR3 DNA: TGTGCCACCAGAAGTGGCGGGGGGGCTTTAGGTGAGCAGTTCTTC

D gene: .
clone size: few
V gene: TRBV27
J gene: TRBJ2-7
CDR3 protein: CASSLFGGYEQYF
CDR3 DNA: TGTGCCAGTAGTTTATTCGGGGGCTACGAGCAGTACTTC

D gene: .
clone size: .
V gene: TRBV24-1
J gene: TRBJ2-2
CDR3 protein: CATSDLGGPGGELFF
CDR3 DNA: TGTGCCACCAGTGATTTAGGAGGGCCCGGCGGGGAGCTGTTTTTT

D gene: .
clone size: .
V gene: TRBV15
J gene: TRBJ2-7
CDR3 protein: CATSRDITYEQYF
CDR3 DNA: TGTGCCACCAGCCGGGACATTACCTACGAGCAGTACTTC

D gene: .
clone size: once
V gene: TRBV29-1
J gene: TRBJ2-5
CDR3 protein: CSVGGETQYF
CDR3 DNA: TGCAGCGTCGGCGGTGAGACCCAGTACTTC

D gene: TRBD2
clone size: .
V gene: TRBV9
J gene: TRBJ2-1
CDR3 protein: CASSVTSGDYNEQFF
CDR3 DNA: TGTGCCAGCAGCGTGACTAGCGGGGACTACAATGAGCAGTTCTTC

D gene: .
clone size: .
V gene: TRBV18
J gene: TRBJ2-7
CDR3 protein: CASSQPPDEQYF
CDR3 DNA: TGTGCCAGCTCACAACCCCCGGACGAGCAGTACTTC

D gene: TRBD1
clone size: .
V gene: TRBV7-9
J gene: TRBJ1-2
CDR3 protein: CASSPPGQVYGYTF
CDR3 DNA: TGTGCCAGCAGCCCGCCTGGACAGGTCTATGGCTACACCTTC

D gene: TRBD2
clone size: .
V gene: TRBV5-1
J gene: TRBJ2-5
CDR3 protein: CASSPGTTGETQYF
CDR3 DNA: TGCGCCAGCAGCCCGGGGACTACAGGAGAGACCCAGTACTTC

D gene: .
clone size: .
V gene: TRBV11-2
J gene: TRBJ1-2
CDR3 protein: CASSLSPGGIGYTF
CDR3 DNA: TGTGCCAGCAGCTTAAGTCCGGGGGGAATTGGCTACACCTTC

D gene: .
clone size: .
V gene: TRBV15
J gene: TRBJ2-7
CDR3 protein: CATSRNPGIDNEQYF
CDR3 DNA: TGTGCCACCAGCAGAAATCCAGGAATTGATAACGAGCAGTACTTC

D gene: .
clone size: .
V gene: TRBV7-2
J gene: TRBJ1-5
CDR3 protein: CASSLGGVLPQHF
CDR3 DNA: TGTGCCAGCAGCTTAGGCGGGGTCTTGCCCCAGCATTTT

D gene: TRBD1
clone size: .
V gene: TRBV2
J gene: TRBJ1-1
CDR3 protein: CASSDRQGNTEAFF
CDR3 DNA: TGTGCCAGCAGTGATCGACAGGGGAACACTGAAGCTTTCTTT

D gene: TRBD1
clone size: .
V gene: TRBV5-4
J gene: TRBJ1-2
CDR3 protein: CASSSDRAYYGYTF
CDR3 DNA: TGTGCCAGCAGCTCTGACAGGGCCTACTATGGCTACACCTTC

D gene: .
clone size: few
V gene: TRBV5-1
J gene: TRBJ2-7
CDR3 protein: CASSADQGYEQYF
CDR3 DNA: TGCGCCAGCAGCGCAGACCAGGGCTACGAGCAGTACTTC

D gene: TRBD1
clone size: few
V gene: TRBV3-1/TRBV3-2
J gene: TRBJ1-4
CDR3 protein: CASSQRGTGANEKLFF
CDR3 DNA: TGTGCCAGCAGCCAGAGGGGGACAGGGGCTAATGAAAAACTGTTTTTT

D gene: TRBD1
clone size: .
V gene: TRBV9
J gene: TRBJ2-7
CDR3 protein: CASSAGQGYYEQYF
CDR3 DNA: TGTGCCAGCAGCGCCGGACAGGGGTACTACGAGCAGTACTTC

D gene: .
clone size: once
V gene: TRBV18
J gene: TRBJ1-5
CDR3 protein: CASSPPSGPNQPQHF
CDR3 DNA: TGTGCCAGCTCACCACCCTCTGGGCCCAATCAGCCCCAGCATTTT

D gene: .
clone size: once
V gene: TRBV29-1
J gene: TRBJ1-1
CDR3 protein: CSERQDTSTEAFF
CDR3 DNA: TGCAGCGAGAGACAGGATACGAGCACTGAAGCTTTCTTT

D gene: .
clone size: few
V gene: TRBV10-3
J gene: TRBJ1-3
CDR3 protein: CAISDGVSGNTIYF
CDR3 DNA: TGTGCCATCAGTGACGGGGTGTCAGGAAACACCATATATTTT